These 27 T cell receptor beta chains originate from one sample sequenced in a study of blood T cell repertoires in COVID-19. Data came from immunoSEQ multiplex PCR; TCRdb stores just in-frame clones and leaves some out. This sample has about 200,000 clones; less than 90% occur once, and the top ten carry around 2.2%. The specimen sequenced was peripheral blood. The receptor set was obtained from a woman aged 45 to 65 with acute or convalescent COVID-19.

The rearrangement links TRBV5-1 to TRBJ2-7; 9 bases line up with TRBD1. The CDR3 covers 14 residues. The ends lost 7 bases at V and 5 bases at J; junction bases unmatched: 10. The germline gives CDR1 SGHRS, CDR2 YFSETQ. The CDR3 nucleotides are TGCGCCAGCGGCCCTTCGGGACAGGGAAACGAGCAGTACTTC. It encodes CASGPSGQGNEQYF. Full variable domain (remainder filled in from reference TRBV5-1 and TRBJ2-7): KAGVTQTPRYLIKTRGQQVTLSCSPISGHRSVSWYQQTPGQGLQFLFEYFSETQRNKGNFPGRFSGRQFSNSRSEMNVSTLELGDSALYLCASGPSGQGNEQYFGPGTRLTVT.

V gene TRBV19 combines with J gene TRBJ1-5, with 8 nucleotides matching TRBD1. Germline V lookup: CDR1 LNHDA, CDR2 SQIVND (reference sequence). This CDR3 has 14 amino acids. The V gene end was trimmed by 1 base and the J gene end by 7 bases; junction bases not matched to a gene: 3. In DNA form, the CDR3 reads TGTGCCAGTAGTATAGGACAGGGGTGGCAGCCCCAGCATTTT. It is translated as CASSIGQGWQPQHF.

The chain joins TRBV7-2 to TRBJ1-6; D is perhaps TRBD1 (5 bases). From germline, CDR1 is SGHTA and CDR2 FQGNSA. The V end lost 11 bases, the J end lost 6 bases, and 23 bases lay between the germline ends. The CDR3 covers 16 residues. CDR3 amino acids: CASAPLGGTVNSPLHF. For the CDR3, the DNA is TGTGCCTCAGCCCCGTTGGGGGGTACGGTTAATTCACCCCTCCACTTT.

The chain joins TRBV3-1 (or the pseudogene TRBV3-2) to TRBJ2-7; 8 bases are shared with TRBD2. This CDR3 has 13 amino acids. Trimming took 6 bases from V and 5 from J; bases not matched to a gene: 6. Germline assignment: CDR1 LGHDT and CDR2 YNNKEL (reference sequence). The CDR3 region has the DNA TGTGCCAGCAGGCGAGCGGGGGTCAACGAGCAGTACTTC. Amino acids: CASRRAGVNEQYF.

Comment on this clone: A read error may account for a junction end that differs from germline. V and J are TRBV10-3 and TRBJ1-5, with 7 bases identical to TRBD1. CDR3 length equals 14 residues. Germline values: CDR1 ENHRY, CDR2 SYGVKD. The CDR3 DNA sequence: TGTGCCATCAGTGAGTCAGGGGGCAACCAGCCCCAGCATTTT. This sequence encodes CAISESGGNQPQHF.

In nucleotides, the CDR3 is TGTGCCAGCAGGCTTGACGGACTAGCGGGCCCCTACGAGCAGTACTTC. As protein: CASRLDGLAGPYEQYF. V gene TRBV6-6 combines with J gene TRBJ2-7; 11 bases map to TRBD2. Trimming took 6 bases from V and 2 from J; bases not matched to a gene: 9. Germline CDR1 is MNHNY and CDR2 is SVGAGI (reference sequence). The CDR3 has 16 residues.

V usage is TRBV6-5 and J usage is TRBJ2-7; unclear D gene. Germline V gives CDR1 MNHEY, CDR2 SVGAGI. The length of the CDR3 is 13 residues. With 6 bases removed from V and 3 bases from J, the gap between germline ends came to 12 bases. The DNA for the CDR3 is TGTGCCAGCAGGTCACCACAAAACTACGAGCAGTACTTC. This translates into CASRSPQNYEQYF.

The chain combines TRBV5-4 with TRBJ2-1, with TRBD2 as a possible D gene (5 bases). The CDR3 has 13 amino acids. CDR1 is SGHNT and CDR2 is YYREEE in the germline V gene (reference sequence). Deletions cut 1 base from V and 9 bases from J, with 11 bases between. Written as DNA, the CDR3 is TGTGCCAGCAGCTTGACTAGACTGGGTGAGCAGTTCTTC. It yields the protein CASSLTRLGEQFF.

This clone was recorded once. J is TRBJ2-7 and V is TRBV14, with 8 bases matching TRBD1. V lost 4 bases to trimming and J lost 0 bases; unmatched junction nucleotides: 5. Germline V gene data show CDR1 as SGHDN and CDR2 as FVKESK. This CDR3 has 15 residues. The CDR3 loop reads CASSRIQGVSYEQYF. CDR3 sequence (DNA): TGTGCCAGCAGCCGGATACAGGGGGTCTCCTACGAGCAGTACTTC.

A few counts support this clone. This chain joins TRBV7-9 and TRBJ1-6; D not certain. The CDR3 runs 14 residues. V was shortened by 3 bases and J by 7 bases, with 10 bases between the two germline ends. CDR1 and CDR2 (germline): SEHNR, FQNEAQ (reference sequence). For the CDR3, the DNA is TGTGCCAGCAGCTTTGACAAGTGGAATTCACCCCTCCACTTT. Translating it yields CASSFDKWNSPLHF.

The chain carries TRBV24-1 and TRBJ2-1; 8 bases line up with TRBD2. Per the germline V gene, CDR1 is KGHDR and CDR2 is SFDVKD. Trimming took 1 base from V and 7 from J; bases not matched to a gene: 8. This CDR3 has 16 residues. This CDR3 is CATSDFRGGARNEQFF. Here the CDR3 DNA reads TGTGCCACCAGTGATTTCCGGGGGGGGGCCCGGAATGAGCAGTTCTTC.

V usage is TRBV19 and J usage is TRBJ1-2; TRBD1 might be the D (6 bases). The CDR3 runs to 11 residues. CDR1 is LNHDA, CDR2 SQIVND, per germline (reference sequence). The V and J ends lost 5 bases and 8 bases respectively, with 9 bases between them. This CDR3 is CASSSRGGYTF. CDR3 DNA: TGTGCCAGTAGTTCCAGGGGCGGCTACACCTTC.

The gene calls are TRBV30 and TRBJ2-1, with a possible D match to TRBD1 (5 bases). The germline V gene encodes CDR1 GTSNPN and CDR2 SVGIG (reference sequence). The CDR3 totals 14 residues. V was shortened by 3 bases and J by 9 bases, with 18 bases between the two germline ends. CDR3 sequence: CAWSDDSLFAEQFF. As DNA, the CDR3 is TGTGCCTGGAGCGATGACAGTCTTTTTGCTGAGCAGTTCTTC.

The J gene is TRBJ2-7, the V gene TRBV9, with 7 bases lining up with TRBD2. The germline V gene has CDR1 SGDLS and CDR2 YYNGEE. J was trimmed by 0 bases and V by 0 bases; bases with no gene match: 3. The CDR3 length is 15 residues. The CDR3 nucleotides read TGTGCCAGCAGCGTAGACGGGGGGAGCTCCTACGAGCAGTACTTC. It specifies CASSVDGGSSYEQYF.

This chain connects TRBV6-5 to TRBJ2-5, with 7 bases lining up with TRBD2. CDR3 length: 15 amino acids. V shed 6 bases and J 5 bases; nucleotides not matched to a gene: 12. Germline CDR1 is MNHEY and CDR2 is SVGAGI. CDR3 residues: CASRPRGLNSETQYF. Here the CDR3 DNA reads TGTGCCAGCAGGCCGCGGGGGTTAAATTCGGAGACCCAGTACTTC.

The gene calls are TRBV11-2 and TRBJ2-1, with TRBD2 matching 9 bases. Unmatched junction bases numbered 1, after V lost 2 bases and J lost 14 bases. Per germline, CDR1 SGHAT and CDR2 FQNNGV. There are 11 residues in the CDR3. The CDR3 nucleotides read TGTGCCAGCAGCTTACGCGGGGGGGAGTTCTTC. Translated: CASSLRGGEFF.

The V call is TRBV29-1, the J call TRBJ2-7; 10 nucleotides align to TRBD1. Germline V gene lookup returns CDR1 SQVTM and CDR2 ANQGSEA. V lost 5 bases and J lost 0; bases outside the gene matches: 4. This CDR3 contains 14 residues. This CDR3 reads CSVFGQGGSYEQYF. In DNA form, the CDR3 reads TGCAGCGTTTTTGGACAGGGGGGCTCCTACGAGCAGTACTTC.

The chain joins TRBV7-2 to TRBJ1-4; TRBD1 agrees at 10 bases. Germline assignment: CDR1 SGHTA and CDR2 FQGNSA. After removal of 5 bases from V and 8 bases from J, the junction contained 8 bases not matched to a gene. This CDR3 has 15 amino acids. CDR3 amino acids: CASSVDRGRKEKLFF. CDR3 nucleotide sequence: TGTGCCAGCAGCGTTGACAGGGGGCGTAAGGAAAAACTGTTTTTT.

The chain joins TRBV6-5 to TRBJ1-5; TRBD1 aligns across 7 bases. The CDR3 runs 13 residues. Germline CDR1 and CDR2: MNHEY and SVGAGI. The V segment lost 6 bases and the J segment 9 bases; nucleotides outside the gene matches: 8. In DNA form, the CDR3 reads TGTGCCAGCAGCCCCAGGGGGGCCTGGCCCCAGCATTTT. Translating it yields CASSPRGAWPQHF.

This chain connects TRBV4-3 to TRBJ1-4, with D unclear. V was clipped by 0 bases and J by 0 bases, with 14 bases between them. Per germline, CDR1 LGHNA and CDR2 YSLEER. The CDR3 runs to 18 residues. CDR3 region: CASSQDPPDSATNEKLFF. For the CDR3, the DNA is TGCGCCAGCAGCCAAGACCCCCCGGACTCCGCAACTAATGAAAAACTGTTTTTT.

V usage is TRBV7-9 and J usage is TRBJ2-2; D may be TRBD2 (5 bases). The CDR3 contains 14 residues. The germline V gene has CDR1 SEHNR and CDR2 FQNEAQ (reference sequence). The germline V and J ends were trimmed by 5 bases and 7 bases, with 14 bases remaining between them. As DNA, the CDR3 is TGTGCCAGCAGCCCTACGGGGAGTAACGGGGAGCTGTTTTTT. It is translated as CASSPTGSNGELFF.

This chain uses TRBV4-1 with TRBJ2-7; weak D call: TRBD1 (6 bases). The V and J ends lost 0 bases and 4 bases respectively, with 13 bases between them. Germline V gives CDR1 MGHRA, CDR2 YSYEKL. This CDR3 has 15 amino acids. The CDR3 DNA sequence: TGCGCCAGCAGCCAAGAACAGGGTGCAATTTACGAGCAGTACTTC. It is translated as CASSQEQGAIYEQYF.

The V and J genes are TRBV7-9 and TRBJ2-1; 10 bases agree with TRBD2. The CDR3 consists of 16 residues. Germline values: CDR1 SEHNR, CDR2 FQNEAQ (reference sequence). Germline trimming cut 2 bases from V and 12 bases from J; bases unmatched to any gene: 13. The CDR3 nucleotides are TGTGCCAGCAGCTTAAGCCGGGGACTAGCGTCCCTTCGGCAGTTCTTC. This codes for CASSLSRGLASLRQFF.

The CDR3 reads CASSETNGRGNEQFF. As DNA, the CDR3 is TGTGCCAGCAGTGAAACGAACGGGAGGGGTAATGAGCAGTTCTTC. The chain has TRBV2 and TRBJ2-1; 8 bases are shared with TRBD2. This CDR3 is built from 15 residues. The junction had 7 bases not matched to a gene; V was cut back by 2 bases and J by 7 bases. Germline loops: CDR1 SNHLY, CDR2 FYNNEI.

The chain has TRBV30 and TRBJ2-7, with 9 bases matching TRBD1. The germline gives CDR1 GTSNPN, CDR2 SVGIG (reference sequence). V was pared by 1 base and J by 3 bases, with 4 bases of the junction left unmatched. CDR3 length equals 14 residues. CDR3 in DNA: TGTGCCTGGAGTGATCCGGGACAGGGCTACGAGCAGTACTTC. Translation gives CAWSDPGQGYEQYF.

This chain uses TRBV4-1 with TRBJ2-1, with 7 positions matching TRBD2. CDR3 length equals 13 residues. V gave up 3 bases and J gave up 6 bases; unmatched junction bases: 2. Germline assignment: CDR1 MGHRA and CDR2 YSYEKL. The CDR3 region is CASSQGGSNEQFF. DNA of the CDR3: TGCGCCAGCAGCCAGGGGGGGTCCAATGAGCAGTTCTTC.

This clone was counted a single time. The V call is TRBV6-5, the J call TRBJ2-7; possibly TRBD1 for D (5 bases). Germline V gene lookup returns CDR1 MNHEY and CDR2 SVGAGI. The length of the CDR3 is 13 residues. V lost 6 bases and J 3 bases, leaving 12 bases between the germline ends. CDR3 residues: CASSSPRDYEQYF. The CDR3 coding sequence is TGTGCCAGCAGCTCCCCCAGGGACTACGAGCAGTACTTC.